This TCR beta chain originates from a study of blood T cells in healthy people across ages. This clonotype came up many times. Its matching antigen is unknown. The CDR3 runs to 16 residues. Germline assignment: CDR1 MNHNS and CDR2 SASEGT. J lost 7 bases, V lost 2 bases, and 14 bases had no gene match. Points from the study as a whole: It was the long-lived donors that had more naive CD4+ cells and higher diversity than aged donors.

The second PCR ran about 6 to 12 cycles with a sample-barcoded 5' primer and J-beta primers. In TCRdb, the 5' RACE reads were re-called with MiXCR into one record per CDR3 protein. The sample consists of some 930,000 distinct CDR3 sequences, about 28% of them appearing once. These data were also filed under a second study, of T cells of mothers and their children. From that paper: A few healthy Caucasian mothers and their six children were the donors. The study obtained over 8.5 million TCR beta CDR3 reads per mother and some 3 million per child.

This chain joins TRBV6-1 and TRBJ2-7; TRBD2 aligns across 7 bases. The sequenced sample consisted of blood. This clonotype was sampled from a woman in her forties in good health. CDR3 in amino acids: CASSEIARRGLGEQYF. The CDR3 nucleotides read TGTGCCAGCAGTGAAATCGCGAGGCGGGGGTTGGGAGAGCAGTACTTC.